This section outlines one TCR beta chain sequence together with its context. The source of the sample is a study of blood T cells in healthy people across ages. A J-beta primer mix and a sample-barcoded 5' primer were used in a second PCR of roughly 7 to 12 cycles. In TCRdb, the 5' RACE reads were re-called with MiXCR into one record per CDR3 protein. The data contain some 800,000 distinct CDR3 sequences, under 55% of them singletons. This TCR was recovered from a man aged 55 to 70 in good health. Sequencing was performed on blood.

CDR3 DNA sequence: TGTGCCAGCAGGGGGACATGGAACTATGGCTACACCTTC. Encoded protein: CASRGTWNYGYTF. The J gene is TRBJ1-2, the V gene TRBV7-9, with D possibly TRBD1 on 6 matching bases. Germline V CDR1 and CDR2: SEHNR, FQNEAQ (reference sequence). V was shortened by 6 bases and J by 2 bases, with 10 bases between the two germline ends. The CDR3 sequence is 13 residues long.